The 3 T cell receptor beta chains given below trace back to one sample, sequenced in a study of T-cell memory formation after mild COVID-19. In TCRdb, the 5' RACE reads were re-called with MiXCR into one record per CDR3 protein. In the table there are roughly 45,000 distinct CDR3 sequences, 25% to 35% of which are singletons. The sequenced sample was PBMCs or a T cell subset sorted from them (not recorded which). All receptors derive from a man aged 18-30 years who had mild COVID-19 (a few samples of this study predate the infection). Cell type and time point are not known.

The chain recombines TRBV7-9 with TRBJ2-7; D gene ambiguous. Trimming removed 5 bases from V and 4 bases from J, with 12 bases in between. This CDR3 has 13 residues. Germline V CDR1 and CDR2: SEHNR, FQNEAQ (reference sequence). The CDR3 DNA reads TGTGCCAGCAGCGAAACCGGTGGGTACGAGCAGTACTTC. Translation: CASSETGGYEQYF.

The chain has TRBV12-3 or TRBV12-4 and TRBJ2-1; TRBD1 aligns across 7 bases. The CDR3 is 15 residues long. Trimming at V came to 5 bases and at J to 2 bases, leaving 6 bases not matched to a gene. Here the CDR3 DNA reads TGTGCCAGCAGTCTTGACAGGGTGGCCTACAATGAGCAGTTCTTC. Amino acid sequence: CASSLDRVAYNEQFF.

The CDR3 bases are TGCGCCAGCAGCGAATTACAGCGTAGCTCCTACAATGAGCAGTTCTTC. Translating it yields CASSELQRSSYNEQFF. This chain links TRBV10-2 with TRBJ2-1; D is ambiguous. The CDR3 length is 16 residues. The ends were cut back, 6 bases at V and 0 bases at J, with 15 bases in the middle. CDR1 WSHSY and CDR2 SAAADI come from the germline V gene.